This TCR beta chain derives from a study of shared clonotypes between healthy human individuals (dated by TCRdb to the early 2020s). A note on the overall study: The cohort included three men and a couple of women between 18 and 49 years of age. To increase sequencing depth and limit assay-specific biases, different laboratories used diverse techniques to prepare libraries and sequence TCR repertoires. Per donor, three plates each were used for CD4 naive and CD4 memory, two for CD8 naive, and one for CD8 memory. Each donor's leukapheresis produced roughly between roughly 0.85 and 9.5 billion PBMCs. The study deeply sequenced blood TCR repertoires of about 5 healthy adults to estimate repertoire size and the extent of clonotype sharing between individuals. Broad study findings and their caveats: Naive subsets generally had larger estimated clonotype richness than memory subsets did. Compared with non-shared clonotypes, the clonotypes found in all four sorted-subset donors had higher generation probabilities. Based on pairwise subsampling, the degree of clonotype sharing among donors was expected to be affected by sequencing depth. Because the study included a small number of donors, the genetic and exposure-history diversity represented was limited. Even with the large sequencing depth, rarefaction of the sorted-subset datasets indicated that sequencing was incomplete. When four donors were compared, the shared fraction of clonotypes was around 5.1% for naive CD4, about 4% for naive CD8, about 2.4% for memory CD4, and 0.35% to 0.4% for memory CD8. Sampling was limited to blood, and TCR repertoires in tissue likely differ from TCR repertoires in blood.

Using the deep immunoSEQ assay, TCR CDR3 regions were amplified from genomic DNA by multiplex PCR. For each cell subset, the extracted genomic DNA was distributed evenly across all wells of several immunoSEQ 96-well plates, and each plate served as one replicate. For sorted subsets, each replicate PCR was loaded with roughly 0.2 ug genomic DNA, equivalent to approximately 27,000 T cell genomes. Purified libraries were quantified with a Qubit 3.0 fluorometer, sized on a Bioanalyzer 2100, and re-quantified with the KAPA Library Quantification kit. Every immunoSEQ 96-well plate was sequenced on a separate single-read 150-cycle Illumina NextSeq 550 flow cell. The authors' analysis ran thus. The immunoSEQ output contained only junctional sequences without quality scores, so filtering could not match that applied to full-length reads. Sequences were annotated with PyIR, a Python wrapper for IgBLAST v1.9, and V/J genes and CDR3 were assigned using IMGT germline references. Reads were filtered out if the reads had weak V/J assignments (E-value above 1e-6), no CDR3, stop codons, out-of-frame junctions, or ambiguous translated residues. V3J clonotypes were defined as sequences sharing the same inferred V gene, J gene, and CDR3 amino acid sequence. Percentage overlap between repertoires was computed as shared unique clonotypes divided by the size of the smaller repertoire. Repertoire richness was assessed with RTK rarefaction, the Chao1 estimator, and Recon v2.1 estimates of unobserved clonotypes. For all TCRbeta clonotypes obtained by the gDNA method from four donors, generation probabilities were computed with OLGA. TCRdb mirrors the immuneACCESS table, restricted to in-frame sequences. Some clones are absent from its copies; in checked studies, under half trace to an unresolved V gene, and the reason for the others is unknown. V, J and clone size reflect that table, while D and trimming were determined from the DNA. The sample table shows about 750,000 clones, and 80% to 95% are seen once. Of the sample, under 30% falls within the top ten clones.

CD8 naive samples were obtained by positive selection for CCR7 among CD45RO-negative cells, yielding a CD45RA+CCR7+ population from which TemRA cells were excluded. Donors were healthy HIV-negative adults with no recently reported acute infections or vaccinations. All donors were Caucasian adults living in Nashville, Tennessee, USA. Blood was collected by leukapheresis, and PBMCs were isolated by Ficoll-Histopaque density gradient centrifugation and then cryopreserved in liquid nitrogen vapor phase. Purity and quantity of every magnetically sorted T cell population were checked by analytical flow cytometry. Genomic DNA was isolated from each sorted fraction and quantified by UV absorbance on a Nanodrop 2000c. Remarks on this clone: Its recognized antigen is unknown. Per-base qualities were not stored, and no clone one base away is much larger.

The V and J ends are trimmed by 6 bases and 5 bases, leaving 11 bases between them. For CDR1 and CDR2, the germline V gene (reference sequence) lists MNHEY and SMNVEV. CDR3 length: 12 amino acids, cysteine to phenylalanine. Of all the DNA, just the CDR3 is kept, 36 bases in frame from base 1. The chain links TRBV27 with TRBJ2-7; the D element might be TRBD1 or TRBD2, as each aligns at 5 bases. The receptor was derived from a young man in good health. The sequenced material came from naive CD8+ T cells sorted from blood. In light of the paper, this sample's cell subset or site label describes: CD45RA+CCR7+. The CDR3 region reads CASSLEGNEQYF. In nucleotide form, the sequence is TGTGCCAGCAGCCTAGAGGGGAACGAGCAGTACTTC.